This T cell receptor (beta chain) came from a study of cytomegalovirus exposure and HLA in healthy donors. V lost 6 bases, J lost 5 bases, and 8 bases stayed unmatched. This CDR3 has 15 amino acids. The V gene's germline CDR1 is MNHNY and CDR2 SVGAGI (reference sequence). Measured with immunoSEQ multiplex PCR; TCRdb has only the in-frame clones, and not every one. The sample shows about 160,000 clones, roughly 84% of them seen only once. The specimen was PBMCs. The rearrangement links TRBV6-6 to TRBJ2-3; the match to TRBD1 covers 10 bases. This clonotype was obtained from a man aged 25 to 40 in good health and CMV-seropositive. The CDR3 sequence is CASSPTGGEGDTQYF. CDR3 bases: TGTGCCAGCAGCCCGACAGGGGGCGAAGGAGATACGCAGTATTTT.